This record covers a single T cell receptor beta chain. The clone's antigen remains unknown. No much larger clone exists at a distance of one base, and base qualities are not known. The data stem from a study of technical replicates of blood from a few donors (dated by TCRdb to about 2017). V is trimmed back by 4 bases and J by 1 base, and the junction contains 14 bases that no gene match accounts for. The CDR1 and CDR2 encoded by the germline V gene are SGHDT and YYEEEE. The cysteine opens and the phenylalanine closes a CDR3 of 17 amino acids. Only the CDR3 region is kept as DNA, spanning 51 bases read in frame from base 1. The library came from the immunoSEQ multiplex PCR assay. Not all clones reach the TCRdb copy of this immuneACCESS table, which keeps in-frame sequences only. Checked studies attribute under half of the gap to unresolved V genes and leave the rest unexplained. The sample table shows approximately 45,000 clones, and roughly 96% are seen once. Of the sample, roughly 0.39% falls within the top ten clones.

The sequencing sample was made of T cells isolated from PBMCs. This TCR derives from a human donor in good health. The rearrangement combines TRBV5-6 with TRBJ2-7; 7 nucleotides in the junction match TRBD1. The nucleotide sequence is TGTGCCAGCAGCCAGGGTCCCATACAGGGGAAGTCCTACGAGCAGTACTTC. It translates to CASSQGPIQGKSYEQYF. Extended through the reference TRBV5-6 and TRBJ2-7 proteins, this CDR3 yields the full variable domain: DAGVTQSPTHLIKTRGQQVTLRCSPKSGHDTVSWYQQALGQGPQFIFQYYEEEERQRGNFPDRFSGHQFPNYSSELNVNALLLGDSALYLCASSQGPIQGKSYEQYFGPGTRLTVT.